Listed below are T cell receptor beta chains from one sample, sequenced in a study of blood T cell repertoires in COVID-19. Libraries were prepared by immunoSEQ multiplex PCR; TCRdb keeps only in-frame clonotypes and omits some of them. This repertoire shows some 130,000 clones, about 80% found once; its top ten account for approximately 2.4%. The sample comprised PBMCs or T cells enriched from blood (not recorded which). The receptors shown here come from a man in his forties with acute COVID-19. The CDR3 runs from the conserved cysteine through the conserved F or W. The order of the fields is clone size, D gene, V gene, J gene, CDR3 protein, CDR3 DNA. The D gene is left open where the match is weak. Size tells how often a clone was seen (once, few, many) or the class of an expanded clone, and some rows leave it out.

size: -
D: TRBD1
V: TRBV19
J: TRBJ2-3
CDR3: CASSIDRGITDTQYF
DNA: TGTGCCAGTAGTATCGACAGGGGAATAACAGATACGCAGTATTTT

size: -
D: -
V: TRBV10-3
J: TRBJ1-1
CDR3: CAISEGREAEAFF
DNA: TGTGCCATCAGTGAGGGACGGGAGGCTGAAGCTTTCTTT

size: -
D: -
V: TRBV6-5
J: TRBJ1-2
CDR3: CASRAQGDPPNGYTF
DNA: TGTGCCAGCCGCGCACAGGGAGACCCCCCAAATGGCTACACCTTC

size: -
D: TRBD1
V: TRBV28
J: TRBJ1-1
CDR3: CASIAPTGGRTEAFF
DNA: TGTGCCAGCATCGCGCCGACAGGGGGAAGAACTGAAGCTTTCTTT

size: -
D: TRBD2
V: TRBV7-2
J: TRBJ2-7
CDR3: CASSSGTRRSEQYF
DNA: TGTGCCAGCAGCTCCGGGACTAGGCGCAGCGAGCAGTACTTC

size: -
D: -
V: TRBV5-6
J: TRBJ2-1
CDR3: CASLGAQRAHNEQFF
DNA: TGTGCCAGCTTAGGGGCCCAGCGGGCCCACAATGAGCAGTTCTTC

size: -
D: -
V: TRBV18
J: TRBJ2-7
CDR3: CASSPTTAGTSYEQYF
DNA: TGTGCCAGCTCACCAACGACGGCGGGAACCTCCTACGAGCAGTACTTC

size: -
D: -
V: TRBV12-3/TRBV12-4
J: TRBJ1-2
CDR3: CASSPRRRGYTF
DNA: TGTGCCAGCAGTCCACGGCGGCGGGGCTACACCTTC

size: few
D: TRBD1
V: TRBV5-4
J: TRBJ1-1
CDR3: CASSTGQGDTEAFF
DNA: TGTGCCAGCAGCACGGGACAGGGAGACACTGAAGCTTTCTTT

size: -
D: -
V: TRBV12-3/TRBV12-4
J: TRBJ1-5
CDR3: CASNTQYHQPQHF
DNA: TGTGCCAGCAATACCCAGTACCATCAGCCCCAGCATTTT

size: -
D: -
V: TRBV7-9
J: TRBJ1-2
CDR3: CASSLGGGYTF
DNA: TGTGCCAGCAGCTTAGGAGGGGGCTACACCTTC

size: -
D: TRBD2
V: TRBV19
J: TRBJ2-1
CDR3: CASSTLAGANNEQFF
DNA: TGTGCCAGTAGTACACTAGCGGGGGCCAACAATGAGCAGTTCTTC

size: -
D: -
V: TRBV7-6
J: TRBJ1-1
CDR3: CASAGGLGDTEAFF
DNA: TGTGCCAGCGCCGGGGGGCTGGGGGACACTGAAGCTTTCTTT

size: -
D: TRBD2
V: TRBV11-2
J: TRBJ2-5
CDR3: CASSISSLAGGETQYF
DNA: TGTGCCAGCAGCATATCTTCACTAGCGGGAGGGGAGACCCAGTACTTC

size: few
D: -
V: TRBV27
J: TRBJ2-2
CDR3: CASSFQGGGDTGELFF
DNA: TGTGCCAGCAGTTTCCAAGGGGGCGGGGACACCGGGGAGCTGTTTTTT

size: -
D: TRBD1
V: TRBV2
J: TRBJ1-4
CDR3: CASSGQGPPNEKLFF
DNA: TGTGCCAGCAGTGGACAGGGACCCCCTAATGAAAAACTGTTTTTT

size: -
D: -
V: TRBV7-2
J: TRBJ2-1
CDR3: CASSSLVYNEQFF
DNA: TGTGCCAGCAGCTCACTAGTGTACAATGAGCAGTTCTTC

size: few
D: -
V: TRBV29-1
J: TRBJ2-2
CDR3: CSIRWKNSGAGELFF
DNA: TGCAGCATCCGTTGGAAAAACAGTGGTGCCGGGGAGCTGTTTTTT

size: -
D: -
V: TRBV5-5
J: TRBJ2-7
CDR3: CASTPQGHEQYF
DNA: TGTGCCAGCACCCCCCAGGGCCACGAGCAGTACTTC

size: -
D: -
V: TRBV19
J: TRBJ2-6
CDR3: CATRGSGANVLTF
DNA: TGTGCCACGCGAGGGTCTGGGGCCAACGTCCTGACTTTC

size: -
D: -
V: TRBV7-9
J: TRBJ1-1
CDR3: CASSPGGNTEAFF
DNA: TGTGCCAGCAGCCCCGGGGGGAACACTGAAGCTTTCTTT

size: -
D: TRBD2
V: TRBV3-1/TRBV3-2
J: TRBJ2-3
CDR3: CASSRGASGIPDTQYF
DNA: TGTGCCAGCAGCCGAGGTGCTAGCGGGATTCCAGATACGCAGTATTTT

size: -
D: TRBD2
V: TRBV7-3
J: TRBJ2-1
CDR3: CASSPEPGLADYNEQFF
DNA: TGTGCCAGCAGCCCAGAACCCGGACTAGCGGACTACAATGAGCAGTTCTTC

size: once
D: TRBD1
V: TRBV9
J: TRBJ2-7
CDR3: CASSGDRDHEQYF
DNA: TGTGCCAGCAGTGGAGACAGGGACCACGAGCAGTACTTC

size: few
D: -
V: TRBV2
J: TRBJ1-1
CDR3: CASRLERSDLNEAFF
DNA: TGTGCCAGCAGGCTCGAACGGAGCGACCTGAATGAAGCTTTCTTT

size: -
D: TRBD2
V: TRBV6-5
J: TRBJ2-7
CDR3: CASTGAGLASYEQYF
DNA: TGTGCCAGCACCGGGGCAGGACTAGCGTCCTACGAGCAGTACTTC

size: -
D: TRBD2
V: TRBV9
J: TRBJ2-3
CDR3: CASTRGLAGEETQYF
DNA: TGTGCCAGCACCCGTGGGCTAGCGGGGGAGGAAACGCAGTATTTT

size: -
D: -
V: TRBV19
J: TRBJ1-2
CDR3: CASSIRDRTRGYTF
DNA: TGTGCCAGTAGTATTCGTGACAGGACTAGGGGCTACACCTTC

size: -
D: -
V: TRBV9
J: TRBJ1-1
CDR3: CASSAKGGRAEAFF
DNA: TGTGCCAGCAGCGCTAAGGGAGGGAGAGCTGAAGCTTTCTTT

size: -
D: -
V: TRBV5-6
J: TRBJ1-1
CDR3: CASSAATEAFF
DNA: TGTGCCAGCAGCGCGGCCACTGAAGCTTTCTTT

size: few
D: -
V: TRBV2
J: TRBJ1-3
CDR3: CASSDTGLGNTIYF
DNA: TGTGCCAGCAGTGACACAGGGTTAGGAAACACCATATATTTT

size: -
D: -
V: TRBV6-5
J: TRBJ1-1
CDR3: CASRRRTEAFF
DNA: TGTGCCAGCAGGCGGAGGACTGAAGCTTTCTTT

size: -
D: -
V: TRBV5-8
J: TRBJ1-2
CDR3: CASSPTSGYGYTF
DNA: TGTGCCAGCAGCCCGACGTCGGGGTATGGCTACACCTTC